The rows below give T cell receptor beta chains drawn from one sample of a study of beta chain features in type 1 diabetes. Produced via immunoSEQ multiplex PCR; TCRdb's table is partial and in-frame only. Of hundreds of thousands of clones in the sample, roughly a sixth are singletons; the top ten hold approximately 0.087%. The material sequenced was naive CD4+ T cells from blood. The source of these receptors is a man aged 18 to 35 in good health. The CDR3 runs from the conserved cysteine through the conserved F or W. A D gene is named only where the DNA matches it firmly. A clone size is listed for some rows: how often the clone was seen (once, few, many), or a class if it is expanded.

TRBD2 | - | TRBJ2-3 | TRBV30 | TGTGCCTGGAGTGGCGGGGGGGCTGGCACAGATACGCAGTATTTT | CAWSGGGAGTDTQYF
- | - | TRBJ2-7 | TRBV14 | TGTGCCAGCAGCCAAGATCTTTTCGGCCTCCAGTACTTC | CASSQDLFGLQYF
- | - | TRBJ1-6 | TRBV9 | TGTGCCAGCAGCGCCCGGGACACGCAAAATTCACCCCTCCACTTT | CASSARDTQNSPLHF
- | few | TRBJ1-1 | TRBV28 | TGTGCCAGCAGTTCCACGGGGGGGGCTGAAGCTTTCTTT | CASSSTGGAEAFF
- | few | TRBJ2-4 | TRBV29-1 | TGCAGCGTTGAAGGCGGCGGAGCCAAAAACATTCAGTACTTC | CSVEGGGAKNIQYF
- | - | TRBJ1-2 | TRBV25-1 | TGTGCCAACCGACAGGTCGGGGATGGCTACACCTTC | CANRQVGDGYTF
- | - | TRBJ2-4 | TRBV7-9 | TGTGCCAGCAGCCCCCGGAAGGGCAAAAACATTCAGTACTTC | CASSPRKGKNIQYF
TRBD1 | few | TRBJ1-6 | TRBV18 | TGTGCCAGCTCACAGGACAGGGGGCGACGTTCACCCCTCCACTTT | CASSQDRGRRSPLHF
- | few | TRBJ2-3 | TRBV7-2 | TGTGCCAGCAGGGTGGGGCCTAGCACAGATACGCAGTATTTT | CASRVGPSTDTQYF
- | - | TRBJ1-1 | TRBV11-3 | TGTGCCAGCAGCTACCAGGAGAACACTGAAGCTTTCTTT | CASSYQENTEAFF
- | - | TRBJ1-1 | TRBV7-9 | TGTGCCAGCAGCTTAGCACAGGGCCGGCGCAACACTGAAGCTTTCTTT | CASSLAQGRRNTEAFF
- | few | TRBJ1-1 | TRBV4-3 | TGCGCCAGCAGCCGAAAAGGGGATACTGAAGCTTTCTTT | CASSRKGDTEAFF
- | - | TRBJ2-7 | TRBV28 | TGTGCCAGCAGTTCACCGGGACAGGGTACAGCGGGAGGGTACGAGCAGTACTTC | CASSSPGQGTAGGYEQYF
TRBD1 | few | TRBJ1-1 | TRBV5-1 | TGCGCCAGCAGCCCTGGGACAGCCAACACTGAAGCTTTCTTT | CASSPGTANTEAFF
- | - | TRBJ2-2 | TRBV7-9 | TGTGCCAGCAGACAGACAGCGAACACCGGGGAGCTGTTTTTT | CASRQTANTGELFF
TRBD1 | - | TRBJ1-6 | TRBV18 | TGTGCCAGCTCACCAGTGACAGGGAGCTCCTATAATTCACCCCTCCACTTT | CASSPVTGSSYNSPLHF
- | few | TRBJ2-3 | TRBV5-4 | TGCGCCAGCAGCCAAGCTTGGGGGGTGGCAGATACGCAGTATTTT | CASSQAWGVADTQYF
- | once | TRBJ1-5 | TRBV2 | TGTGCCAGCAGGCCCGACGGTTATAGCAATCAGCCCCAGCATTTT | CASRPDGYSNQPQHF
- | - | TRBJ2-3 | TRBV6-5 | TGTGCCAGCAGTTACTCACTAGCTGGCACAGATACGCAGTATTTT | CASSYSLAGTDTQYF
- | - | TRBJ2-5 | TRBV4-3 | TGCGCCAGCAGCCAAGGACCCGAAGAGACCCAGTACTTC | CASSQGPEETQYF
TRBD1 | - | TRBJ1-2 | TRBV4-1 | TGCGCCAGCAGCCATCAAGGGGGCTCGGACTATGGCTACACCTTC | CASSHQGGSDYGYTF
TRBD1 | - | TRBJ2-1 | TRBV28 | TGTGCCAGCAGGGCGATAATACAGGGGAGCTCCTACAATGAGCAGTTCTTC | CASRAIIQGSSYNEQFF
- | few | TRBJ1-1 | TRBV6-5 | TGTGCCAGCATGCCGACAGGCCGGAACACTGAAGCTTTCTTT | CASMPTGRNTEAFF
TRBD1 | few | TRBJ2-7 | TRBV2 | TGTGCCAGCAGCGGAGGACAGGGTCCCTACGAGCAGTACTTC | CASSGGQGPYEQYF
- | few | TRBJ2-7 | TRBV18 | TGTGCCAGCTCACCAGCAGGGCGCTACGAGCAGTACTTC | CASSPAGRYEQYF
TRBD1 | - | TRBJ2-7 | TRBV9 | TGTGCCAGCAGCGCCCGGGACAGGGGGAACGAGCAGTACTTC | CASSARDRGNEQYF
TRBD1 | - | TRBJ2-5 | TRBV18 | TGTGCCAGCTCAATAAGGCTGACAGGGGGCCAAGAGACCCAGTACTTC | CASSIRLTGGQETQYF
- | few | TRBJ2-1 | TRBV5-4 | TGTGCCAGCAGCTTGGCCTATCTGGCAAAGAACAATGAGCAGTTCTTC | CASSLAYLAKNNEQFF
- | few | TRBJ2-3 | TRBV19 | TGTGCCAGTAGTGCCATCTTGAGGGGGGCAGATACGCAGTATTTT | CASSAILRGADTQYF
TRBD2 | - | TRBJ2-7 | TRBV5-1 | TGCGCCAGCAGCACCCTCGCCGGGACTAGCGGGGCGGGCGAGCAGTACTTC | CASSTLAGTSGAGEQYF
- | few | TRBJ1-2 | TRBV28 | TGTGCCAGCAGTTTAGGGGTCGGCCTCTATGGCTACACCTTC | CASSLGVGLYGYTF
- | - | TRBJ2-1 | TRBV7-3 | TGTGCCAGCAGCTTATCCCAAGCTAGGGGTGAGCAGTTCTTC | CASSLSQARGEQFF
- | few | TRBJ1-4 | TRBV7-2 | TGTGCCAGCAGCCTCGACAGAATCAATGAAAAACTGTTTTTT | CASSLDRINEKLFF
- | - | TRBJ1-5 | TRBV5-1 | TGCGCCAGCAGCTTGGGACAGGTGAATCAGCCCCAGCATTTT | CASSLGQVNQPQHF
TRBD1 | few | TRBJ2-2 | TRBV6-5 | TGTGCCAGTCTCGACAGGGCGAACACCGGGGAGCTGTTTTTT | CASLDRANTGELFF
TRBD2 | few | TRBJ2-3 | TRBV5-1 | TGCGCCAGCAGCCGATCCGGGACTAGCGGCACAGATACGCAGTATTTT | CASSRSGTSGTDTQYF
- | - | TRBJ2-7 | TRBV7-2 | TGTGCCAGCAGCCCCGGTGGGGCAGCCCCGAAGGGCTTC | CASSPGGAAPKGF
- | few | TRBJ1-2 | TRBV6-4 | TGTGCCAGCAGTGACTCCGGGGGTAACTATGGCTACACCTTC | CASSDSGGNYGYTF
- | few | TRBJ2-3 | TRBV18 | TGTGCCAGCTCACCACGAGACAGCCGCACAGATACGCAGTATTTT | CASSPRDSRTDTQYF
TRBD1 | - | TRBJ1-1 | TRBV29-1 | TGCAGCGTTGGGGACAGGGGCTGGGTCACTGAAGCTTTCTTT | CSVGDRGWVTEAFF
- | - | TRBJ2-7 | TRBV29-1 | TGCAGCGTTGGCAGGATTTCGAGCTCCTACGAGCAGTACTTC | CSVGRISSSYEQYF
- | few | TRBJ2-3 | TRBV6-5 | TGTGCCAGCAGACGGGGCACAGATACGCAGTATTTT | CASRRGTDTQYF
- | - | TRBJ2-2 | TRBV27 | TGTGCCAGCAGTTTATCGCAGGGGAACACCGGGGAGCTGTTTTTT | CASSLSQGNTGELFF
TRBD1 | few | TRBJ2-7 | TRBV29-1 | TGCAGCGCCGCGGACAGGGGGAGCTCCTACGAGCAGTACTTC | CSAADRGSSYEQYF
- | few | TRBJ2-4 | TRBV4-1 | TGCGCCAGCAGCCAACCAACAGGGTCTGTACGCAAGGGTAAAAACATTCAGTACTTC | CASSQPTGSVRKGKNIQYF
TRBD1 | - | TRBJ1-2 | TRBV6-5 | TGTGCCAGCAGTCGTAAGACAGGGATATATGGCTACACCTTC | CASSRKTGIYGYTF
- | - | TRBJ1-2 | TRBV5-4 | TGTGCCAGCAGCCCCAGGGAGACGTTCTATGGCTACACCTTC | CASSPRETFYGYTF
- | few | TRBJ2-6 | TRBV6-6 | TGTGCCAGCAGTTACCTCGACAGAACTGGGGCCAACGTCCTGACTTTC | CASSYLDRTGANVLTF